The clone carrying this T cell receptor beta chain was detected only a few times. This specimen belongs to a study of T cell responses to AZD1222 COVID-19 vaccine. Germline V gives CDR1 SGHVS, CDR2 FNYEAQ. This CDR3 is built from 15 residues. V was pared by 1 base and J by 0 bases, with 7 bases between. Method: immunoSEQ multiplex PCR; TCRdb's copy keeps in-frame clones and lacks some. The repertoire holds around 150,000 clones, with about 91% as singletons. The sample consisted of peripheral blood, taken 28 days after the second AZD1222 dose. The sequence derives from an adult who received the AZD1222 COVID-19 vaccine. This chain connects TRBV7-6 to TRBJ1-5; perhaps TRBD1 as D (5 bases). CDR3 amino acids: CASSLGGDSNQPQHF. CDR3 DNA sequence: TGTGCCAGCAGCTTAGGAGGGGATAGCAATCAGCCCCAGCATTTT.